Included here is one T cell receptor beta chain sequence, with context. The data were obtained in a study of blood T cell repertoires in COVID-19. Study-level background: Researchers got acute and convalescent COVID-19 samples from the United States, Italy and Spain. Nucleic acid was either cDNA or gDNA, and it came from T cells, B-cell-depleted T cells, or PBMCs.

In the original workflow: Estimates of nucleated cell counts were drawn from the amplification of reference gene primers. The method was immunoSEQ multiplex PCR; TCRdb's version includes in-frame clones alone and lacks a portion of them. That table supplies the V and J calls and clone size; D and trimming were determined from the DNA. The sample has fewer than 250,000 clones; roughly 84% are singletons. Trimming left V 4 bases short and J 5 bases short, with 22 bases between. The length of the CDR3 is 17 residues. CDR1 SGHRS and CDR2 YFSETQ come from the germline V gene. What was sequenced was peripheral blood. This receptor was obtained from a middle-aged man with acute or convalescent COVID-19. This chain uses TRBV5-1 with TRBJ2-1; no firm D call. The CDR3 DNA reads TGCGCCAGCAGCCTATCCCGCTTCACGATGGCGGACAATGAGCAGTTCTTC. Protein product: CASSLSRFTMADNEQFF.